A selection of T cell receptor beta chains follows, all from one sample in a study of tumor-infiltrating lymphocytes in localized non-small cell lung cancer. TCRdb keeps only in-frame clones here, not all; method: immunoSEQ multiplex PCR. There are 25,000 to 30,000 clones in the sample; over 75% occur only once, and under 2.5% lies in the top ten. Input material: lung tumor tissue. The receptors were sampled from a human donor with non-small cell lung cancer. Each CDR3 is given with its conserved first and last residue. A D gene is named only where the DNA matches it firmly. Some rows mark clone size as missing; the rest say once, few, many or name a class of expanded clone.

clone size	J gene	D gene	V gene	CDR3 protein	CDR3 DNA
.	TRBJ2-4	TRBD1	TRBV11-2	CASSNRGRGIQYF	TGTGCCAGCAGCAACAGGGGGCGAGGCATTCAGTACTTC
.	TRBJ1-6	.	TRBV9	CASSGTASDSYNSPLHF	TGTGCCAGCAGCGGGACAGCTTCTGACTCCTATAATTCACCCCTCCACTTT
.	TRBJ2-5	.	TRBV11-2	CASSLMGLETQYF	TGTGCCAGCAGCTTAATGGGTCTGGAGACCCAGTACTTC
.	TRBJ2-3	TRBD2	TRBV4-1	CASSQVGGGSTDTQYF	TGCGCCAGCAGCCAAGTTGGCGGGGGGAGCACAGATACGCAGTATTTT
.	TRBJ1-3	.	TRBV30	CAWSVRSPPIYF	TGTGCCTGGAGTGTTCGGTCCCCACCCATATATTTT
few	TRBJ2-7	.	TRBV7-6	CASSPPGGYEQYF	TGTGCCAGCAGCCCACCCGGCGGATACGAGCAGTACTTC
.	TRBJ1-4	.	TRBV4-2	CASRIRDINEKLFF	TGTGCCAGCAGGATCCGGGATATCAATGAAAAACTGTTTTTT
.	TRBJ1-3	.	TRBV18	CASSQTRGNTIYF	TGTGCCAGCTCACAAACGAGAGGAAACACCATATATTTT
.	TRBJ2-1	.	TRBV2	CASRQGTILGNEQFF	TGTGCCAGCAGGCAGGGGACGATACTAGGGAATGAGCAGTTCTTC
.	TRBJ1-2	.	TRBV10-3	CAIGGGASNYGYTF	TGTGCCATCGGGGGTGGGGCCTCTAACTATGGCTACACCTTC
.	TRBJ2-7	.	TRBV7-9	CASSLGAPMAYEQYF	TGTGCCAGCAGCTTAGGGGCACCGATGGCCTACGAGCAGTACTTC
.	TRBJ2-5	TRBD2	TRBV11-1	CASRPGLAVETQYF	TGTGCCAGCAGGCCGGGACTAGCGGTGGAGACCCAGTACTTC
.	TRBJ2-7	TRBD1	TRBV5-4	CASTEGQGNYEQYF	TGTGCCAGCACCGAGGGACAGGGTAACTACGAGCAGTACTTC
.	TRBJ1-2	TRBD1	TRBV5-4	CASSLDRGYGYTF	TGTGCCAGCAGCTTAGACAGGGGCTATGGCTACACCTTC
once	TRBJ2-7	TRBD1	TRBV6-6	CASTGQSYEQYF	TGTGCCAGCACGGGACAGAGCTACGAGCAGTACTTC
.	TRBJ1-5	.	TRBV5-5	CASSFGGNQPRPQHF	TGTGCCAGCAGCTTCGGAGGAAATCAGCCGCGGCCCCAGCATTTT
.	TRBJ2-1	TRBD2	TRBV5-6	CASSLWSSGERYNEQFF	TGTGCCAGCAGCTTGTGGTCTAGCGGGGAGAGGTACAATGAGCAGTTCTTC
.	TRBJ2-5	TRBD1	TRBV29-1	CSVDLRTGKETQYF	TGCAGCGTTGATTTGCGGACAGGGAAAGAGACCCAGTACTTC
.	TRBJ2-7	.	TRBV7-8	CASSLSGSYEQYF	TGTGCCAGCAGTCTGTCGGGCTCCTACGAGCAGTACTTC
.	TRBJ2-1	.	TRBV30	CAWMSGGYNEQFF	TGTGCCTGGATGTCTGGGGGGTACAATGAGCAGTTCTTC
.	TRBJ2-1	.	TRBV2	CASIARAGNEQFF	TGTGCCAGCATTGCCCGGGCTGGTAATGAGCAGTTCTTC
.	TRBJ2-7	TRBD1	TRBV7-9	CASSPDRDFEEQYF	TGTGCCAGCAGCCCTGACAGGGATTTTGAAGAGCAGTACTTC
.	TRBJ1-1	.	TRBV10-3	CAISEPFTEKNTEAFF	TGTGCCATCAGTGAACCGTTTACAGAGAAGAACACTGAAGCTTTCTTT
.	TRBJ1-2	.	TRBV2	CASSGAGGANYGYTF	TGTGCCAGCAGTGGGGCAGGTGGCGCTAACTATGGCTACACCTTC
.	TRBJ2-4	.	TRBV5-1	CASSFPGVAKNIQYF	TGCGCCAGCAGCTTCCCAGGGGTGGCCAAAAACATTCAGTACTTC
once	TRBJ2-5	TRBD2	TRBV5-4	CASSVKRGGFQETQYF	TGTGCCAGCAGCGTGAAGCGGGGGGGGTTCCAAGAGACCCAGTACTTC
.	TRBJ2-5	.	TRBV10-3	CAISEDPGETQYF	TGTGCCATCAGTGAGGACCCCGGAGAGACCCAGTACTTC
.	TRBJ2-5	.	TRBV7-3	CASSPLGSGEETQYF	TGTGCCAGCAGCCCCCTTGGTTCCGGGGAAGAGACCCAGTACTTC
.	TRBJ2-7	.	TRBV14	CASSRNLLGDEQYF	TGTGCCAGCAGCCGAAACTTGCTCGGGGACGAGCAGTACTTC
.	TRBJ1-2	.	TRBV6-1	CASSVVRAGYGYTF	TGTGCCAGCAGTGTGGTCAGGGCCGGCTATGGCTACACCTTC
.	TRBJ2-2	.	TRBV5-8	CASSLRVFWTGELFF	TGTGCCAGCAGCTTGAGAGTATTTTGGACCGGGGAGCTGTTTTTT
.	TRBJ2-5	TRBD2	TRBV5-1	CASSLEALTSGGTLLQTQYF	TGCGCCAGCAGCTTGGAGGCCCTGACTAGCGGGGGAACCCTCCTCCAGACCCAGTACTTC
.	TRBJ1-1	TRBD1	TRBV6-1	CASNRQGNTEAFF	TGTGCCAGCAATAGACAGGGAAACACTGAAGCTTTCTTT
.	TRBJ2-3	TRBD2	TRBV5-6	CASSLALAGADTQYF	TGTGCCAGCAGCTTGGCCCTAGCGGGGGCAGATACGCAGTATTTT
.	TRBJ1-1	TRBD1	TRBV5-1	CASLAGTGGSTEAFF	TGCGCCAGCCTAGCTGGGACAGGGGGTTCCACTGAAGCTTTCTTT
.	TRBJ2-7	.	TRBV9	CASSVEGYEQYF	TGTGCCAGCAGCGTAGAAGGTTACGAGCAGTACTTC
.	TRBJ2-1	TRBD2	TRBV7-8	CASSSGLAGSYNEQFF	TGTGCCAGCAGCTCAGGACTAGCGGGGAGCTACAATGAGCAGTTCTTC
.	TRBJ2-7	TRBD1	TRBV7-2	CASSLASTGYYEQYF	TGTGCCAGCAGCTTAGCCTCGACAGGGTACTACGAGCAGTACTTC
.	TRBJ2-7	TRBD1	TRBV7-9	CASGTGGLWNDEQYF	TGTGCCAGCGGGACAGGGGGCTTATGGAATGACGAGCAGTACTTC
.	TRBJ1-1	.	TRBV5-1	CASSLGQTTNTEAFF	TGCGCCAGCAGCTTGGGACAGACAACCAACACTGAAGCTTTCTTT
.	TRBJ1-1	.	TRBV29-1	CSVGAGLNTEAFF	TGCAGCGTTGGGGCAGGGCTGAACACTGAAGCTTTCTTT